These 13 T cell receptor beta chains share one sample of origin, sequenced in a study of beta chain features in type 1 diabetes. Of the isolated RNA, all was reverse transcribed, and so the sequenced material was expressed TCRB transcripts. Profiling relied on immunoSEQ multiplex PCR, and the TCRdb table lists in-frame clones only, not all of them. The table includes about 330,000 clones, about 10% detected once. Sequences were obtained from naive CD4+ T cells from blood. Every receptor here comes from a woman in her twenties or thirties in good health.

The table lists this clone with a few counts. This chain joins TRBV29-1 and TRBJ2-2, with TRBD2 identical over 10 bases. V was clipped by 6 bases and J by 0 bases; unmatched bases: 7. The CDR3 runs 16 residues. The V gene's germline CDR1 is SQVTM and CDR2 ANQGSEA. Written as DNA, the CDR3 is TGCAGCGTCCGGCCGGGACTAGCGACGAACACCGGGGAGCTGTTTTTT. Translation gives CSVRPGLATNTGELFF.

This clone has only a few counts. The CDR3 nucleotides are TGTGCCTGGACCCCCCGTGTAGTCCGGGGCAATGAGCAGTTCTTC. Amino acids: CAWTPRVVRGNEQFF. The V and J genes are TRBV30 and TRBJ2-1; TRBD2 is a possible D gene (5 bases). The CDR3 is 15 amino acids. Germline values: CDR1 GTSNPN, CDR2 SVGIG (reference sequence). Trimming removed 4 bases from V and 6 bases from J, with 19 bases in between.

The J gene is TRBJ2-7, the V gene TRBV5-6; 7 nucleotides agree with TRBD1. Trimming removed 3 bases from V and 0 bases from J; junction bases left unmatched: 3. The CDR3 has 14 amino acids. Germline V gives CDR1 SGHDT, CDR2 YYEEEE. The CDR3 DNA follows: TGTGCCAGCAGCTCCAGGACAGGCTCCTACGAGCAGTACTTC. Translating it yields CASSSRTGSYEQYF.

This clone was found a few times. The chain is built from TRBV4-1 and TRBJ2-1, with D possibly being TRBD1 (6 bases). V was clipped by 4 bases and J by 3 bases, with 13 bases between them. CDR3 length: 15 amino acids. From germline, CDR1 is MGHRA and CDR2 YSYEKL. The CDR3 sequence is CASSRSGTNYNEQFF. CDR3 sequence (DNA): TGCGCCAGCAGCCGGTCCGGGACAAACTACAATGAGCAGTTCTTC.

This clone has only a few counts. The chain links TRBV27 to TRBJ1-2; D gene uncertain. This CDR3 is built from 13 residues. Deletions cut 6 bases from V and 8 bases from J, with 16 bases between. The V gene's germline CDR1 is MNHEY and CDR2 SMNVEV (reference sequence). CDR3: CASRPRESSGYTF. The CDR3 DNA follows: TGTGCCAGCAGGCCCCGGGAGTCTAGCGGCTACACCTTC.

The chain combines TRBV18 with TRBJ2-2; TRBD1 is a possible D gene (5 bases). V was pared by 8 bases and J by 4 bases, with 8 bases between. In germline, CDR1 is KGHSH, CDR2 LQKENI. This CDR3 has 12 residues. The CDR3 DNA follows: TGTGCCAGCGGAGACAGCACCGGGGAGCTGTTTTTT. Its protein is CASGDSTGELFF. Based on the CDR3 plus reference TRBV18 and TRBJ2-2, the full variable domain is NAGVMQNPRHLVRRRGQEARLRCSPMKGHSHVYWYRQLPEEGLKFMVYLQKENIIDESGMPKERFSAEFPKEGPSILRIQQVVRGDSAAYFCASGDSTGELFFGEGSRLTVL.

The chain uses TRBV7-9 and TRBJ2-5, with D possibly being TRBD1 (6 bases). Trimming took 5 bases from V and 1 from J, leaving 17 bases between them. The germline CDR1 and CDR2 sequences are SEHNR and FQNEAQ (reference sequence). This CDR3 has 16 residues. The CDR3 loop is CASSRPVTGIQETQYF. Here the CDR3 DNA reads TGTGCCAGCAGCCGACCTGTGACAGGAATCCAAGAGACCCAGTACTTC.

This clone has a handful of counts. The CDR3: CAWIYTAIHGGTNTEAFF. The CDR3 DNA reads TGTGCCTGGATCTACACGGCCATCCACGGGGGGACGAACACTGAAGCTTTCTTT. The chain employs TRBV30 and TRBJ1-1; TRBD1 might be the D (5 bases). Trimming pared 4 bases from V and 1 base from J, leaving 25 bases between. The CDR3 spans 18 residues. Germline lookup yields CDR1 GTSNPN and CDR2 SVGIG (reference sequence).

This clone occurred a few times. The chain links TRBV30 to TRBJ2-5, with unresolved D. V shed 6 bases and J shed 11 bases, with 13 bases lying between them. There are 10 residues in the CDR3. Germline V gives CDR1 GTSNPN, CDR2 SVGIG (reference sequence). The CDR3 sequence is CACSAIEQYF. The CDR3 DNA follows: TGTGCCTGCTCAGCGATTGAGCAGTACTTC.

V and J are TRBV7-2 and TRBJ2-7; 8 bases are a match to TRBD1. The ends lost 6 bases at V and 2 bases at J; junction bases unmatched: 9. This CDR3 comprises 15 residues. CDR1 is SGHTA and CDR2 is FQGNSA in the germline V gene. CDR3 sequence (DNA): TGTGCCAGCAGTGCGGGACAGGCTGGGGCCTACGAGCAGTACTTC. This gives the protein CASSAGQAGAYEQYF.

The chain couples TRBV2 to TRBJ1-1; the D gene is possibly TRBD1 (6 bases). The V end lost 6 bases, the J end lost 10 bases, and 12 bases lay between the germline ends. The CDR3 consists of 11 residues. Per the germline V gene, CDR1 is SNHLY and CDR2 is FYNNEI. The CDR3 DNA sequence: TGTGCCAGCAGGGAGAGGGGGACAGCTTTCTTT. Residues: CASRERGTAFF.

The rearrangement links TRBV27 to TRBJ2-5, with 10 bases aligning to TRBD1. This CDR3 is built from 16 residues. With 9 bases clipped from V and 0 bases from J, the junction kept 10 bases outside the gene matches. CDR1 and CDR2 (germline): MNHEY, SMNVEV (reference sequence). Written as DNA, the CDR3 is TGTGCCAGTCGCCCCCGACAGGGGGCCTACCAAGAGACCCAGTACTTC. This gives the protein CASRPRQGAYQETQYF.

J is TRBJ1-2 and V is TRBV30; D is uncertain. The germline V gene encodes CDR1 GTSNPN and CDR2 SVGIG (reference sequence). This CDR3 comprises 12 residues. The ends were cut back, 3 bases at V and 4 bases at J, with 9 bases in the middle. In DNA form, the CDR3 reads TGTGCCTGGAGCTCAAGGAGCTATGGCTACACCTTC. Translating gives CAWSSRSYGYTF.